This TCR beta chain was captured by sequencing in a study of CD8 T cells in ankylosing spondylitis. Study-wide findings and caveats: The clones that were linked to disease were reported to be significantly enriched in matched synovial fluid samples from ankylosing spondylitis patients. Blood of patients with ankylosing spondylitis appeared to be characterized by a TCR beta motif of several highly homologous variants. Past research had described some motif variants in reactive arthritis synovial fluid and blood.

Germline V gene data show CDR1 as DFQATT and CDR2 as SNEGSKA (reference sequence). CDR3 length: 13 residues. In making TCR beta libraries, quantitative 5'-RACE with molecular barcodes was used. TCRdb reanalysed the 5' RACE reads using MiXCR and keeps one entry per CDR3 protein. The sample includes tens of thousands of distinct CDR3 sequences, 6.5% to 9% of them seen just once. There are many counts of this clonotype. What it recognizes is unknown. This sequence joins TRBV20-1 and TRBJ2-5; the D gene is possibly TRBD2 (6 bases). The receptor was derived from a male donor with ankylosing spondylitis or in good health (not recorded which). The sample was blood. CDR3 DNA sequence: TGCAGCACTAGCACGGGTGGGGTAGAGACCCAGTACTTC. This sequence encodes CSTSTGGVETQYF.